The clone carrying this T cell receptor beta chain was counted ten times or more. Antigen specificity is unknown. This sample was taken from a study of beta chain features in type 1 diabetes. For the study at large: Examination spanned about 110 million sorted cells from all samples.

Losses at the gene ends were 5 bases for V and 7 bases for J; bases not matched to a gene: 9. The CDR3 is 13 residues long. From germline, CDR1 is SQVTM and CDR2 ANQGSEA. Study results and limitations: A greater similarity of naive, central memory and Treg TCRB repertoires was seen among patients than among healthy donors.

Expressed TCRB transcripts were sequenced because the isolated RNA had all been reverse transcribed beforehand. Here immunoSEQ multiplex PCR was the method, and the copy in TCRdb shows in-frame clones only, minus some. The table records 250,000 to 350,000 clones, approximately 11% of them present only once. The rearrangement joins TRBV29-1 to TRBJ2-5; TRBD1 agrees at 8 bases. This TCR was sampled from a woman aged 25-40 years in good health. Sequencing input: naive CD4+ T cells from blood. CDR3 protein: CSVKDRAVATQYF. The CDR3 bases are TGCAGCGTTAAGGACAGGGCTGTGGCGACCCAGTACTTC.